This T cell receptor (beta chain) was sequenced in a study of shared clonotypes between healthy human individuals. Study context: Each donor had three CD4 naive, three CD4 memory, two CD8 naive and one CD8 memory plate.

Donors were Caucasian adults residing in Nashville, Tennessee, USA. Assay: immunoSEQ multiplex PCR; the TCRdb copy retains only in-frame clones and omits some. Here the sample spans 2 million to 3 million clones, roughly 93% being singletons. This clone was seen only once. Germline V gene data show CDR1 as KGHSH and CDR2 as LQKENI. Losses at the gene ends were 2 bases for V and 2 bases for J; bases not matched to a gene: 5. The CDR3 totals 15 residues. The origin of this receptor is a man younger than 35 in good health. Some clones in this sample may be carry-over from other donors' samples. Source material: naive CD4+ T cells from PBMCs. As for subset: CD45RA+ positively selected. The V and J genes are TRBV18 and TRBJ2-5; TRBD1 matches 7 bases. The CDR3: CASSPDRVQQETQYF. CDR3 in DNA: TGTGCCAGCTCACCAGACAGGGTTCAACAAGAGACCCAGTACTTC.